What follows are 18 T cell receptor beta chains derived from one specimen sequenced in a study of T cell responses to AZD1222 COVID-19 vaccine. TCRdb keeps only in-frame clones here, not all; method: immunoSEQ multiplex PCR. There are 95,000 to 130,000 clones in the sample; roughly 87% occur only once, and around 7.2% lies in the top ten. Here the sequenced sample was peripheral blood, taken on day 0 of AZD1222 vaccination. The receptors come from an adult in good health.

This chain connects TRBV19 to TRBJ2-4; D remains ambiguous. V lost 0 bases and J lost 0, with 12 bases in between. The CDR3 is 17 amino acids. Germline CDR1 LNHDA, CDR2 SQIVND (reference sequence). CDR3 residues: CASSIDPGPVAKNIQYF. The CDR3 nucleotides read TGTGCCAGTAGTATAGATCCAGGACCTGTAGCCAAAAACATTCAGTACTTC.

V usage is TRBV7-9 and J usage is TRBJ1-5, with D unresolved. The V gene's germline CDR1 is SEHNR and CDR2 FQNEAQ (reference sequence). V lost 5 bases, J lost 10 bases, and 18 bases lay in between. CDR3 length: 14 residues. CDR3 loop: CASSPRSLGGPQHF. CDR3 bases: TGTGCCAGCAGCCCGCGGAGCCTCGGAGGACCCCAGCATTTT.

V and J are TRBV21-1 and TRBJ1-2. TRBV21-1 is a recognized pseudogene. This CDR3 has 16 amino acids. CDR3 residues: CASSKDCKGRGSGYTF. DNA of the CDR3: TGTGCCAGCAGCAAAGATTGCAAGGGGCGCGGGAGTGGCTACACCTTC.

This rearrangement joins TRBV2 to TRBJ1-5; possibly TRBD1 for D (5 bases). The V end lost 6 bases, the J end lost 0 bases, and 12 bases lay between the germline ends. This CDR3 is 15 amino acids long. CDR1 SNHLY and CDR2 FYNNEI come from the germline V gene. CDR3 DNA sequence: TGTGCCAGCAGGAAACAGGAATATAGCAATCAGCCCCAGCATTTT. Amino acids: CASRKQEYSNQPQHF.

CDR3 DNA: TGTGCCAGCAGTCCCACCGCGACAGGGGCATTGGGAAACACCATATATTTT. Translated, it gives CASSPTATGALGNTIYF. The chain joins TRBV28 to TRBJ1-3; TRBD1 aligns across 8 bases. CDR1 is MDHEN, CDR2 SYDVKM, per germline. V trimming: 5 bases; J trimming: 4 bases; junction bases outside the gene matches: 13. The CDR3 is 17 residues long.

CDR3: CASSFGAGVYYEQYF. In DNA form, the CDR3 reads TGTGCCAGCAGTTTTGGGGCAGGGGTCTACTACGAGCAGTACTTC. The chain employs TRBV28 and TRBJ2-7, with D possibly being TRBD1 (6 bases). V was trimmed by 3 bases and J by 3 bases, leaving 15 bases between them. Per germline, CDR1 MDHEN and CDR2 SYDVKM. The length of the CDR3 is 15 residues.

This clone was observed a handful of times. The chain joins TRBV27 to TRBJ1-1, with TRBD1 as a possible D gene (6 bases). Germline CDR1 reads MNHEY; CDR2 reads SMNVEV (reference sequence). The CDR3 length is 14 residues. V lost 8 bases and J lost 6, with 19 bases in between. The CDR3 reads CASGPLGGFPEAFF. The CDR3 DNA reads as TGTGCCAGCGGGCCACTTGGGGGCTTTCCTGAAGCTTTCTTT.

The chain combines TRBV24-1 with TRBJ1-5, with TRBD1 identical over 10 bases. CDR1 KGHDR and CDR2 SFDVKD come from the germline V gene. Germline trimming cut 2 bases from V and 5 bases from J; bases unmatched to any gene: 5. The CDR3 runs to 16 residues. CDR3 sequence reads: CATSDSGTGEHQPQHF. The DNA for the CDR3 is TGTGCCACCAGTGATTCCGGGACAGGGGAGCATCAGCCCCAGCATTTT.

The J gene is TRBJ2-2, the V gene TRBV2; 14 bases fit TRBD2. In germline, CDR1 is SNHLY, CDR2 FYNNEI. The V and J ends lost 7 bases and 5 bases, in that order; junction bases with no gene match: 9. The CDR3 length is 17 residues. The CDR3 here is CASTRLAGGVQTGELFF. Here the CDR3 DNA reads TGTGCCAGCACCCGACTAGCGGGGGGGGTACAGACCGGGGAGCTGTTTTTT. Supplemented by reference TRBV2 and TRBJ2-2, the full variable domain reads EPEVTQTPSHQVTQMGQEVILRCVPISNHLYFYWYRQILGQKVEFLVSFYNNEISEKSEIFDDQFSVERPDGSNFTLKIRSTKLEDSAMYFCASTRLAGGVQTGELFFGEGSRLTVL.

The genes are TRBV5-1 and TRBJ2-7; 9 nucleotides agree with TRBD2. The J segment lost 0 bases and the V segment lost 0 bases, leaving 4 bases of the junction unmatched. Germline V gives CDR1 SGHRS, CDR2 YFSETQ. There are 16 residues in the CDR3. CDR3 DNA sequence: TGCGCCAGCAGCTTGGGAGGAGCGGGAGGCTCCTACGAGCAGTACTTC. Translating gives CASSLGGAGGSYEQYF.

The rearrangement links TRBV28 to TRBJ1-2; 7 positions match TRBD1. J was trimmed by 4 bases and V by 10 bases; bases with no gene match: 12. The V gene's germline CDR1 is MDHEN and CDR2 SYDVKM. The CDR3 has 14 amino acids. The CDR3 DNA is TGTGCCACCTTTGACTCGACAGGGCCCTATGGCTACACCTTC. Protein sequence: CATFDSTGPYGYTF.

The chain employs TRBV7-6 and TRBJ1-4, with TRBD1 matching 9 bases. The CDR3 runs 15 residues. With V trimmed by 4 bases and J by 5 bases, 5 bases remained unmatched. From germline, CDR1 is SGHVS and CDR2 FNYEAQ. CDR3 in amino acids: CASSWTGERNEKLFF. In DNA, the CDR3 is TGTGCCAGCAGCTGGACAGGGGAGAGAAATGAAAAACTGTTTTTT.

The chain combines TRBV18 with TRBJ1-2; weak D call: TRBD1 (6 bases). Trimming cost V 6 bases and J 7 bases, with 12 bases left between them. Germline V lookup: CDR1 KGHSH, CDR2 LQKENI. This CDR3 spans 12 amino acids. The CDR3 spells CASSPGEGGYTF. In DNA, the CDR3 is TGTGCCAGCTCTCCAGGGGAAGGTGGCTACACCTTC.

This chain uses TRBV4-1 with TRBJ2-5; D is perhaps TRBD2 (6 bases). Per the germline V gene, CDR1 is MGHRA and CDR2 is YSYEKL. The CDR3 covers 15 residues. V dropped 5 bases and J dropped 5 bases, with 18 bases sitting between them. The CDR3 DNA follows: TGCGCCAGCAGCTCCTCGGAGGGGTCCGGGGAGACCCAGTACTTC. Encoded protein: CASSSSEGSGETQYF.

The rearrangement uses TRBV11-2 and TRBJ2-2; 7 nucleotides match TRBD1. Per germline, CDR1 SGHAT and CDR2 FQNNGV. The CDR3 is 15 residues long. V shed 5 bases, J shed 7 bases, and the junction held 10 bases outside the gene matches. This CDR3 reads CASSVPGQRLGELFF. The CDR3 DNA follows: TGTGCCAGCAGCGTACCGGGACAGCGTCTCGGGGAGCTGTTTTTT.

The genes are TRBV9 and TRBJ1-1; the D is unclear. V was pared by 4 bases and J by 3 bases, with 13 bases between. From germline, CDR1 is SGDLS and CDR2 YYNGEE. CDR3 length: 14 amino acids. CDR3 in amino acids: CASSPRHGDTEAFF. The CDR3, as DNA: TGTGCCAGCAGCCCGCGTCATGGGGACACTGAAGCTTTCTTT.

The chain links TRBV29-1 to TRBJ2-7, with D unclear. V lost 3 bases to trimming and J lost 0 bases, with 12 bases between them. This CDR3 comprises 14 residues. Germline CDR1 reads SQVTM; CDR2 reads ANQGSEA. The CDR3 nucleotides are TGCAGCGTTGAGTTGGAAAAGAGCTCCTACGAGCAGTACTTC. It specifies CSVELEKSSYEQYF.

As DNA, the CDR3 is TGTGCCAGCAGCCTCTCCGGGACCCATGGCAATGAGCAGTTCTTC. Translating gives CASSLSGTHGNEQFF. This chain uses TRBV3-1 (or the pseudogene TRBV3-2) with TRBJ2-1; the D call may be TRBD1 or TRBD2 (5 bases each). The V end was cut by 4 bases, the J end by 6 bases, with 16 bases between. This CDR3 region has 15 residues. CDR1 and CDR2 from the germline V gene are LGHDT and YNNKEL (reference sequence).